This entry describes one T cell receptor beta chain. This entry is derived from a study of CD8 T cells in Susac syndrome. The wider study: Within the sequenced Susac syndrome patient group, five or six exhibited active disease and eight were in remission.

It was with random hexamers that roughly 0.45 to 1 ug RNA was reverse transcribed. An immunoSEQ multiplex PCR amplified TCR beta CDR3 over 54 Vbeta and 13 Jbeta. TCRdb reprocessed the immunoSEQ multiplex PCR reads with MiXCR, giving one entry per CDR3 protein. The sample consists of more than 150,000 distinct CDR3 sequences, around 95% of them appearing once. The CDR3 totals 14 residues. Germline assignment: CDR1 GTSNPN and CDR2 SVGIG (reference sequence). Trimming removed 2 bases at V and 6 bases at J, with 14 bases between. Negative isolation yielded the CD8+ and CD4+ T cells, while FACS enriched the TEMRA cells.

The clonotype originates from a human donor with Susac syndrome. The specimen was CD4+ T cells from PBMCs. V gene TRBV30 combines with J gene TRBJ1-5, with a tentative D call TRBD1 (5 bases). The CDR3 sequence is CAWSTGGLSQPQHF. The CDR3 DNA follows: TGTGCCTGGAGTACGGGGGGGTTAAGTCAGCCCCAGCATTTT.